The 27 T cell receptor beta chains given below trace back to one sample, sequenced in a study of PD-1 and CTLA-4 blockade in melanoma (dated by TCRdb to the early 2020s). Receptors were amplified or captured by the immunoSEQ multiplex PCR assay. In TCRdb, the immuneACCESS table is reduced to in-frame sequences with V and J assigned. These tables do not hold every clone; where another copy was compared, an unresolved V gene accounts for under half, and the others remain unexplained. This sample holds 23,000 or so clones; 88% were observed only once. In total, the top ten clones hold 6.5% to 9% of the sample. The sequencing here drew on CD8+ T cells from peripheral blood, taken before anti-PD-1 treatment. Receptor source: a human donor with melanoma.

The CDR3 sequence: CSVGGGAHLGTQYF. For the CDR3, the DNA is TGCAGCGTGGGAGGGGGGGCCCACTTAGGGACCCAGTACTTC. The V call is TRBV29-1, the J call TRBJ2-5; a weak D match, TRBD2 (7 bases). The germline gives CDR1 SQVTM, CDR2 ANQGSEA. V lost 6 bases and J 7 bases, leaving 21 bases between the germline ends. The length of the CDR3 is 14 residues.

V gene TRBV10-3 combines with J gene TRBJ2-7; 7 bases line up with TRBD1. Germline CDR1 is ENHRY and CDR2 is SYGVKD. CDR3 size: 13 residues. V lost 7 bases to trimming and J lost 3 bases; unmatched junction nucleotides: 6. The DNA of the CDR3 is TGTGCCATCAACGACAGGGCGGACTACGAGCAGTACTTC. Encoded protein: CAINDRADYEQYF.

V and J are TRBV2 and TRBJ1-2; the D is unclear. Deletions cut 7 bases from V and 4 bases from J, with 10 bases between. Germline values: CDR1 SNHLY, CDR2 FYNNEI. There are 12 residues in the CDR3. This CDR3 reads CASTDTIYGYTF. CDR3 in DNA: TGTGCCAGCACCGACACCATCTATGGCTACACCTTC.

The chain joins TRBV27 to TRBJ1-4; D remains unclear. The V gene lost 6 bases and the J gene lost 5 bases, with 7 bases spanning the gap. The CDR3 contains 12 residues. Germline CDR1 is MNHEY and CDR2 is SMNVEV (reference sequence). This CDR3 is CASSRPNEKLFF. The DNA for the CDR3 is TGTGCCAGCAGCCGGCCGAATGAAAAACTGTTTTTT.

The chain employs TRBV9 and TRBJ1-4, with a possible D match to TRBD1 (5 bases). Trimming shortened V by 0 bases and J by 4 bases, and 7 bases separated the two germline ends. Germline CDR1 and CDR2: SGDLS and YYNGEE. The CDR3 is 14 amino acids. CDR3 amino acids: CASSVGGNNEKLFF. The CDR3 bases are TGTGCCAGCAGCGTAGGGGGGAATAATGAAAAACTGTTTTTT.

This sequence joins TRBV7-7 and TRBJ2-2; 8 positions agree with TRBD1. Germline CDR1 is SSHAT and CDR2 is FNYEAQ (reference sequence). The CDR3 contains 18 residues. The V gene end was trimmed by 1 base and the J gene end by 4 bases; junction bases not matched to a gene: 11. The CDR3 loop is CASSLDPGQGAVTGELFF. CDR3 DNA: TGTGCCAGCAGCTTAGACCCCGGCCAGGGGGCGGTCACCGGGGAGCTGTTTTTT.

The chain links TRBV30 to TRBJ1-2; 9 bases are a match to TRBD1. V shed 5 bases and J 4 bases; nucleotides not matched to a gene: 17. The CDR3 totals 17 residues. The germline gives CDR1 GTSNPN, CDR2 SVGIG (reference sequence). The CDR3 sequence is CAWDHAGDRDLGYGYTF. CDR3 bases: TGTGCCTGGGATCATGCAGGGGACAGGGATCTGGGCTATGGCTACACCTTC.

This sequence joins TRBV6-6 and TRBJ1-1; TRBD1 aligns across 9 bases. Germline V gene lookup returns CDR1 MNHNY and CDR2 SVGAGI (reference sequence). The CDR3 runs 15 residues. V gave up 10 bases and J gave up 5 bases; unmatched junction bases: 14. The CDR3 here is CATTTNRGQGTEAFF. CDR3 DNA sequence: TGTGCCACCACTACCAACAGGGGGCAGGGGACTGAAGCTTTCTTT.

This clone has a handful of counts. The J gene is TRBJ2-2, the V gene TRBV10-3; TRBD2 is a possible D gene (5 bases). V lost 0 bases, J lost 0 bases, and 20 bases lay in between. The CDR3 loop spans 20 amino acids. CDR1 and CDR2 from the germline V gene are ENHRY and SYGVKD. CDR3 sequence: CAISESMSGEYSANTGELFF. The CDR3 DNA reads as TGTGCCATCAGTGAGTCGATGTCCGGGGAGTATTCCGCGAACACCGGGGAGCTGTTTTTT.

The chain employs TRBV7-2 and TRBJ1-1; D unresolved. The V gene's germline CDR1 is SGHTA and CDR2 FQGNSA. V shed 7 bases and J shed 1 base, with 7 bases lying between them. This CDR3 has 12 amino acids. CDR3 amino acids: CASMWENTEAFF. The CDR3 DNA sequence: TGTGCCAGCATGTGGGAGAACACTGAAGCTTTCTTT.

The rearrangement links TRBV6-4 to TRBJ2-2, with 8 bases matching TRBD2. The ends lost 3 bases at V and 5 bases at J; junction bases unmatched: 11. The CDR3 runs 17 residues. Germline V gives CDR1 MRHNA, CDR2 SNTAGT. The CDR3 region is CASSELLAGGRTGELFF. The CDR3 coding sequence is TGTGCCAGCAGTGAATTATTGGCGGGGGGTAGGACCGGGGAGCTGTTTTTT.

V is TRBV2 and J is TRBJ1-5; 11 bases match TRBD1. CDR1 is SNHLY, CDR2 FYNNEI, per germline. Trimming took 6 bases from V and 5 from J; bases not matched to a gene: 3. The CDR3 is made up of 14 amino acids. CDR3 residues: CASRPGQGDQPQHF. In nucleotides, the CDR3 is TGTGCCAGCAGACCGGGACAGGGGGATCAGCCCCAGCATTTT.

This chain joins TRBV4-1 and TRBJ1-1, with unresolved D. The CDR3 extends over 11 amino acids. Trimming took 3 bases from V and 5 from J, leaving 4 bases between them. Germline CDR1 MGHRA, CDR2 YSYEKL. CDR3 DNA sequence: TGCGCCAGCAGCCAGGGTACTGAAGCTTTCTTT. Amino acids: CASSQGTEAFF.

This chain uses TRBV6-1 with TRBJ1-2; D gene ambiguous. V was cut by 2 bases and J by 8 bases, with 9 bases left in between. This CDR3 is 12 amino acids long. Germline loops: CDR1 MNHNS, CDR2 SASEGT. This CDR3 is CASSELLWGYTF. In DNA, the CDR3 is TGTGCCAGCAGTGAACTTTTATGGGGCTACACCTTC.

This clone was counted once. This sequence joins TRBV11-2 and TRBJ2-7; D is uncertain. This CDR3 spans 12 amino acids. CDR1 and CDR2 (germline): SGHAT, FQNNGV. V lost 1 base, J lost 2 bases, and 3 bases lay in between. The CDR3 loop reads CASSLGTYEQYF. CDR3 sequence (DNA): TGTGCCAGCAGCTTAGGCACCTACGAGCAGTACTTC. Looking up the rest from reference TRBV11-2 and TRBJ2-7 gives the full variable domain: EAGVAQSPRYKIIEKRQSVAFWCNPISGHATLYWYQQILGQGPKLLIQFQNNGVVDDSQLPKDRFSAERLKGVDSTLKIQPAKLEDSAVYLCASSLGTYEQYFGPGTRLTVT.

The genes are TRBV29-1 and TRBJ2-7, with 8 nucleotides matching TRBD1. Germline V CDR1 and CDR2: SQVTM, ANQGSEA. The CDR3 covers 14 residues. Trimming at V came to 1 base and at J to 2 bases, leaving 4 bases not matched to a gene. CDR3 nucleotide sequence: TGCAGCGTTGAAGTCAGGGGGCGGACCTACGAGCAGTACTTC. Its protein is CSVEVRGRTYEQYF.

V is TRBV7-9 and J is TRBJ2-7, with 9 bases aligning to TRBD1. The V gene end was trimmed by 5 bases and the J gene end by 0 bases; junction bases not matched to a gene: 5. This CDR3 is 15 amino acids long. Germline loops: CDR1 SEHNR, CDR2 FQNEAQ (reference sequence). In DNA, the CDR3 is TGTGCCAGCAGCCCAGGACAGGGGAGCTCCTACGAGCAGTACTTC. Protein: CASSPGQGSSYEQYF.

The chain uses TRBV5-6 and TRBJ1-2; no firm D call. V shed 4 bases and J shed 4 bases, with 17 bases lying between them. Germline lookup yields CDR1 SGHDT and CDR2 YYEEEE. The CDR3 has 15 residues. The CDR3 coding sequence is TGTGCCAGCAGCGTCATTGACGAAAATTTCTATGGCTACACCTTC. It yields the protein CASSVIDENFYGYTF.

The V call is TRBV7-9, the J call TRBJ1-1, with TRBD1 matching over 8 bases. Germline assignment: CDR1 SEHNR and CDR2 FQNEAQ (reference sequence). This CDR3 contains 14 residues. J lost 4 bases, V lost 5 bases, and 6 bases had no gene match. The CDR3 loop is CASSPTGGTTEAFF. CDR3 bases: TGTGCCAGCAGCCCAACAGGGGGGACCACTGAAGCTTTCTTT.

The genes are TRBV11-2 and TRBJ1-1; 7 positions agree with TRBD1. The germline V gene has CDR1 SGHAT and CDR2 FQNNGV. The J segment lost 4 bases and the V segment lost 3 bases, leaving 11 bases of the junction unmatched. There are 16 residues in the CDR3. The CDR3 sequence is CASSFFQGGLATEAFF. The CDR3 DNA sequence: TGTGCCAGCAGCTTTTTCCAAGGGGGCTTGGCCACTGAAGCTTTCTTT.

The chain uses TRBV3-1 (or the pseudogene TRBV3-2) and TRBJ2-7, with D unclear. Germline-derived CDR1 and CDR2 are LGHDT and YNNKEL (reference sequence). The CDR3 covers 13 residues. Trimming removed 4 bases from V and 3 bases from J, with 10 bases in between. CDR3 sequence (DNA): TGTGCCAGCAGCCCGAAGATTTTCTACGAGCAGTACTTC. It translates to CASSPKIFYEQYF.

J is TRBJ2-2 and V is TRBV9; 8 nucleotides match TRBD1. Unmatched junction bases numbered 10, after V lost 3 bases and J lost 0 bases. CDR3 length: 18 residues. Germline V CDR1 and CDR2: SGDLS, YYNGEE. The CDR3 region has the DNA TGTGCCAGCAGCGCACCCTCAGGGGGCCCAACGAACACCGGGGAGCTGTTTTTT. It yields the protein CASSAPSGGPTNTGELFF.

The chain is built from TRBV29-1 and TRBJ2-1; 9 bases map to TRBD1. The CDR3 has 13 residues. V was pared by 3 bases and J by 10 bases, with 7 bases of the junction left unmatched. The germline CDR1 and CDR2 sequences are SQVTM and ANQGSEA. The CDR3 protein is CSVDRDRVYEQFF. The CDR3 DNA reads as TGCAGCGTTGACAGGGACAGGGTGTACGAGCAGTTCTTC.

The V and J genes are TRBV6-5 and TRBJ1-2, with D possibly TRBD1 on 5 matching bases. Germline CDR1 and CDR2: MNHEY and SVGAGI. The CDR3 has 13 residues. With 6 bases removed from V and 4 bases from J, the gap between germline ends came to 12 bases. In DNA form, the CDR3 reads TGTGCCAGCAGATCGTCGACAGCCTATGGCTACACCTTC. Residues: CASRSSTAYGYTF.

The chain carries TRBV2 and TRBJ2-6; D gene ambiguous. CDR1 SNHLY and CDR2 FYNNEI come from the germline V gene. Trimming removed 5 bases from V and 0 bases from J, with 17 bases in between. The CDR3 runs 18 residues. In DNA, the CDR3 is TGTGCCAGCAGTCCCAGTACACAGCCTAGCTCTGGGGCCAACGTCCTGACTTTC. Translated, it gives CASSPSTQPSSGANVLTF. Together with reference TRBV2 and TRBJ2-6, the CDR3 gives the full variable domain: EPEVTQTPSHQVTQMGQEVILRCVPISNHLYFYWYRQILGQKVEFLVSFYNNEISEKSEIFDDQFSVERPDGSNFTLKIRSTKLEDSAMYFCASSPSTQPSSGANVLTFGAGSRLTVL.

This chain uses TRBV5-8 with TRBJ1-1; 9 bases agree with TRBD1. The CDR3 runs to 15 residues. The V gene's germline CDR1 is SGHTS and CDR2 YDEGEE. With 6 bases clipped from V and 5 bases from J, the junction kept 11 bases outside the gene matches. CDR3 protein: CASIMRGDRGTEAFF. In DNA, the CDR3 is TGTGCCAGCATCATGCGCGGCGACAGGGGGACTGAAGCTTTCTTT.

The chain joins TRBV28 to TRBJ2-7, with 9 positions matching TRBD1. J was trimmed by 3 bases and V by 10 bases; bases with no gene match: 7. The CDR3 is 13 amino acids. CDR1 and CDR2 from the germline V gene are MDHEN and SYDVKM. CDR3 sequence (DNA): TGTGCCACCTCGCCGGGACAGGGCTACGAGCAGTACTTC. It encodes CATSPGQGYEQYF.